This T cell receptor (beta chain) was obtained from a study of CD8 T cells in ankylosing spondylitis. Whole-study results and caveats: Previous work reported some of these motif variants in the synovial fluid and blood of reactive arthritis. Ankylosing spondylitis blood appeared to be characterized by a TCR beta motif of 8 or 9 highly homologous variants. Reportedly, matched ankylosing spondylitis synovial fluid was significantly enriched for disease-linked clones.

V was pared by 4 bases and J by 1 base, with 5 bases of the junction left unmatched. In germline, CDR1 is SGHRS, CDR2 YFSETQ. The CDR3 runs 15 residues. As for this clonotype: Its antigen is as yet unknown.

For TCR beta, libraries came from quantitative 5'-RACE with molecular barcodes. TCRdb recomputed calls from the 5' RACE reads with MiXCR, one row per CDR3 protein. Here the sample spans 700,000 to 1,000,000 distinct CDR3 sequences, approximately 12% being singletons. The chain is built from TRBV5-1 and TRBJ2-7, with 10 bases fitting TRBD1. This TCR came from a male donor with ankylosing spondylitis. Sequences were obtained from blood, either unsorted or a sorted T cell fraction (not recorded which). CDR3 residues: CASSPWTGGSYEQYF. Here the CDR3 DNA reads TGCGCCAGCAGCCCCTGGACAGGGGGATCCTACGAGCAGTACTTC.